This T cell receptor (beta chain) was captured in a study of T cell responses to AZD1222 COVID-19 vaccine. Study-wide background: Pooling covered second doses at about 4 or about 12 weeks. Whole-study findings and limits: Repertoires were collected only later (after the peak T cell response had occurred). Targets within unmutated variant regions were reportedly found for nearly half of spike-specific TCRs. Among the donors, most were white British and more were female, and clonal diversity was possibly underestimated.

This CDR3 contains 15 residues. In germline, CDR1 is MGHDK, CDR2 SYGVNS. V was shortened by 5 bases and J by 6 bases, with 17 bases between the two germline ends. Using immunoSEQ multiplex PCR, the repertoire was profiled, and TCRdb retains in-frame clones only, with some absent. In the table there are roughly 130,000 clones, 75% to 95% of which are singletons. On this clone: Its antigen is unidentified.

The V and J genes are TRBV25-1 and TRBJ2-4; the D is unclear. Material: peripheral blood, obtained on day 0 of AZD1222 vaccination. This sequence originates from an adult in good health. CDR3 coding DNA: TGTGCCAGCAGTTTCGGCTCAGGCCGCGGAAACATTCAGTACTTC. Amino acids: CASSFGSGRGNIQYF.